This note documents a single T cell receptor (beta chain) sequence. Its antigen is unidentified. This entry is derived from a study of vaccination and CD4 T cells after COVID-19. The study, taken as a whole, reports: From 21 to 38, the median of SARS-CoV-2-reactive clonotypes rose without reaching significance.

The Oncomine TCR Beta short-read assay sequenced DNA from cultured CD4+ T cells. TCRdb reanalysed the PCR reads using MiXCR and keeps one entry per CDR3 protein. The sample includes around 10,000 distinct CDR3 sequences, 48% of them seen just once. The length of the CDR3 is 14 residues. V lost 8 bases and J lost 6, with 17 bases in between. Germline V gives CDR1 LNHDA, CDR2 SQIVND (reference sequence). Treatment meaning: approximately nine-day PBMC culture with coronavirus spike peptide pools or control peptides (ViraFEST assay). CD4+ T cells of the unexposed donor were collected before the COVID-19 pandemic (2011-2018). Expanded clonotypes were found by TCR sequencing after peptide-pool stimulation (ViraFEST). Testing used SARS-CoV-2 S/N and four cold-coronavirus spikes on unexposed-donor CD4+ T cells, cells permitting.

The receptor's source is a human donor in good health. The sequenced sample consisted of CD4+ T cells from blood, cultured in vitro. V gene TRBV19 combines with J gene TRBJ1-5; tentatively, D is TRBD1 (6 bases). CDR3 bases: TGTGCCAGTGACCCGGGGGCAGGGCGTCAGCCCCAGCATTTT. It yields the protein CASDPGAGRQPQHF.